This TCR beta chain was found in a study of blood T cell repertoires in COVID-19. The overall study: COVID-19 samples from acute and convalescent phases originated in the United States, Italy and Spain. Sample material is recorded as cDNA or gDNA derived from T cells, B-cell-depleted T cells, or PBMCs.

There are a few counts of this clone. The trim removed 6 bases at V and 3 bases at J, leaving 10 bases unmatched. This CDR3 region has 16 residues. The germline gives CDR1 LNHDA, CDR2 SQIVND (reference sequence). Measured with immunoSEQ multiplex PCR; TCRdb has only the in-frame clones, and not every one. The sample shows roughly 350,000 clones, 80% to 90% of them seen only once. This clonotype was obtained from a woman in her 50s with COVID-19, enrolled during active disease. What was sequenced was peripheral blood. The V call is TRBV19, the J call TRBJ1-5, with 8 bases aligning to TRBD1. CDR3 amino acids: CASRSGRQGHNQPQHF. CDR3 nucleotides: TGTGCCAGTAGATCTGGTCGACAGGGGCACAATCAGCCCCAGCATTTT.